Sequencing of this T cell receptor beta chain was carried out in a study of cytomegalovirus exposure and HLA in healthy donors (dated by TCRdb to the late 2010s). Turning to the overall study: An earlier analysis of approximately 640 of the donors reported approximately 300 Gb of sequence data and roughly 100 million unique TCR beta sequences from 150 million to 200 million T cells. In addition to the first cohort of hundreds of subjects, a separate validation cohort of approximately 130 different subjects was used. An earlier analysis of fewer than 700 of the donors applied high-throughput TCR beta sequencing to assess whether each TCR beta V gene segment acted as functional or pseudogenic. Typing coverage varied by locus: about 620-640 donors for A, B, C, DRB1 and DQB1; roughly 510 for DQA1; over 600 for DPA1; approximately 470 for DPB1. In a later analysis, previously published TCR beta repertoires from about 670 donors were re-analyzed and high-resolution HLA genotyping was added so that TCR occurrence patterns could be studied. In a later genetic analysis, genome-wide SNP genotypes for 398 of the 666 donors were used, and that subset was treated as a discovery cohort. Four or five DR-DQ haplotypes were handled as single units for association and clustering, since linkage in the cohort was strong. The study used immunosequencing to profile the T cell repertoires of 670 or so subjects and linked those repertoires to cytomegalovirus serostatus. To predict cytomegalovirus infection status, the study combined high-throughput TCR immunosequencing, statistical association of individual TCRs with disease status, and machine learning. Roughly 300 gigabases of sequencing data and roughly 81 million unique TCR sequences made up an early release that covered several hundred HLA-typed donors. Both class I and class II loci were covered by HLA typing, at four-digit resolution. All discovery cohort repertoires had been generated on a single sequencing platform. The study aimed to test whether signatures of past pathogen exposure could be identified by cataloging public T cell receptors. Rather than using new phenotypic data, the later analysis identified candidate immune exposures from TCR beta sequences and from how often those sequences occurred across donors. Among under 450 genotyped donors of the cohort, an average of about 240,000 unique TCR beta nucleotide sequences were sequenced per donor, roughly 20% of them non-productive. Donor age, sex, ethnicity and CMV serostatus were collected together with the repertoire data. Among the approximately 430 genotyped donors, approximately 76% belonged to the genetic ancestry cluster associated with self-reported Caucasian donors. Results and caveats for the whole study, not just this receptor: According to the authors, the approach could potentially be generalized to other disease states and immunological phenotypes. A few of the identified cytomegalovirus-associated TCR beta chains were confirmed in vitro to be specific for cytomegalovirus antigens. Because HLA typing was missing for some donors at each locus, association tests included only the typed subset. A later analysis associated some 17,000 TCR beta sequences with specific HLA alleles at a false discovery rate of 0.05. In a later genetic analysis, a missense DCLRE1C variant was associated with V-gene and J-gene trimming of TCR beta chains, and the association was replicated in an independent cohort. The classifier was reported to diagnose cytomegalovirus status with high specificity and sensitivity in both the original and validation cohorts. A later analysis found that TCR association rates varied across HLA loci, with DRB1 alleles showing the most associated TCRs and HLA-C alleles the fewest. Linkage disequilibrium might explain the correlated functional status among segregating V segments, but an unknown experimental factor could not be ruled out. A group of highly shared sequence variants was considered likely to be a technical artifact of the sequencing pipeline. Strong co-occurrence of HLA alleles, especially DR and DQ, made assigning TCR associations to individual alleles difficult. According to a later genetic analysis, donors in an Asian-associated ancestry cluster had fewer N-insertions in productive TCRs than the roughly 660-donor mean. A later analysis found that HLA-associated TCR beta chains were more clonally expanded and had lower generation probabilities than equally common non-associated chains. Immune exposure information for the cohort was limited to CMV serostatus. Presence/absence analyses assumed roughly uniform sequencing depth across donors, an assumption that may not hold. In a later analysis, several top co-occurrence clusters were reported to appear linked to parvovirus B19, influenza, CMV and Epstein-Barr virus. Most TCR sequences were observed very rarely across donors, whereas some public TCRs were present in many individuals. Because counts were too low, roughly 18 rarely observed V segments, including chromosome 9 orphons, were left out of the earlier analysis of some 600 of the donors. An earlier analysis of around 600 of the donors showed that most TCR beta V segments appeared in productive rearrangements either about 87% or about 30% of the time, which broadly matched IMGT annotations. In this cohort, only TCR beta chains were sequenced, and detectable features were limited by the absence of alpha or paired-chain data. In the study, around 160 TCR beta chains were listed as associated with cytomegalovirus. According to a later analysis, most CMV-associated TCR beta chains appeared to be HLA-restricted, and the HLA associations seemed to be driven largely by CMV exposure. A further reported finding was that TCR beta sequences accurately predicted the HLA-A and HLA-B alleles for most subjects in the first cohort.

Receptor amplification or capture employed the immunoSEQ multiplex PCR assay. A mixture of 60 forward primers for TCR Vbeta segments and 13 reverse primers for TCR Jbeta segments was used in the multiplex PCR. A multiplex PCR assay on genomic DNA amplified the CDR3 region of rearranged TCR beta genes. The Illumina HiSeq System was used to sequence the amplified TCR beta libraries as 87-base-pair reads. The authors processed their data as follows. Across the roughly 700 repertoires, a later analysis counted roughly 77 million unique TCR beta chains, roughly 11 million of which were shared by at least two donors. Raw reads were error-corrected and collapsed into unique sequences by a nearest-neighbor algorithm in which closely related sequences were merged to remove PCR and sequencing errors. Alignment of CDR3 sequences to IMGT reference sequences was used to assign V, D and J gene segments. Each retained sequence needed at least a six-nucleotide match to both a V gene segment and a J gene segment. A rearrangement was called productive if the CDR3 had no stop codons and remained in frame with V and J, and every other rearrangement was called non-productive. CDR3 was defined by IMGT convention, running from the second conserved V-encoded cysteine to the conserved J-encoded phenylalanine. In an earlier analysis of around 640 of the donors, sequences lacking an unambiguous match to a single V gene segment were excluded. In an earlier analysis of roughly 600 of the donors, a V segment was called functional when productive rearrangements were above 56.7%, and segregating when the standard deviation between donors exceeded 5%. To diagnose cytomegalovirus status from the catalog of TCR beta chain sequences, a statistical classification framework was built. In a later analysis, V and J genes were assigned by comparing TCR nucleotide sequences against IMGT/GENE-DB human TR gene sequences. Using the TCRdist pipeline, a later analysis assigned CDR3 sequences along with most-parsimonious VDJ recombination scenarios. In a later analysis, each TCR beta chain was defined by its CDR3 amino acid sequence together with its V-gene family, and reads lacking a unique V-gene family were excluded. In a later analysis, 450 to 600 highly shared, low-generation-probability nucleotide sequences were removed to address suspected cross-contamination and a sequencing artifact. A later analysis calculated a clonal expansion index for each public chain from normalized within-repertoire ranks of inferred template counts. Generation probabilities in a later analysis came from a VDJ recombination model fitted to out-of-frame rearrangements, and those results were checked against IGoR. Hypergeometric tests were used in a later analysis to score TCR-TCR, TCR-HLA and TCR-CMV co-occurrence, with a repertoire-size bias correction applied to the TCR pairs. False discovery rates were estimated in a later analysis by permuting HLA or CMV assignments 20 times. A later analysis grouped co-occurring TCRs with DBSCAN, adding TCRdist sequence similarity when clustering within HLA-allele-positive subsets. For co-occurrence clustering, repertoires with fewer than 30,000 or more than 120,000 public chains were excluded, along with five repertoires with anomalous nucleotide sharing. TCRdb limited this immuneACCESS table to in-frame rearrangements with V and J called. A share of clones is missing; checked studies link under half to unresolved V genes, and the rest is unexplained. V and J calls plus clone size are reproduced from that table; the DNA served to infer D and trimming. The sample records 150,000 to 200,000 clones, approximately 86% of which are singletons. 1.5% to 2% of the sample is in the top ten clones.

Comment on this clone: The target of this receptor is not known. No quality values exist for individual bases; no much larger clone is one base distant.

In total, roughly 710 healthy bone marrow donors made up the cohort. At the time of sampling, every cohort member was nominally healthy, though immune exposures that went unrecorded were likely present. The donor was CMV seronegative and belonged to the group of under 400 seronegative cohort members. Every donor gave a peripheral blood sample, and the peripheral blood mononuclear cells from that sample were used for TCR beta sequencing. The Qiagen DNeasy Blood Extraction Kit was used to extract genomic DNA from the blood cell samples. This clonotype was sampled from a woman between 18 and 29 years old in good health and CMV-seronegative. The specimen sequenced was PBMCs.

At the DNA level, the sequence is TGTGCCAGCAGTAAACGGACAGGGGGAGCCTATGGCTACACCTTC. This is translated as CASSKRTGGAYGYTF. The V and J genes are TRBV6-5 and TRBJ1-2, with TRBD1 identical over 10 junction bases. Clipping removes 5 bases from V and 4 bases from J, with 7 as the unmatched junction base count. There are 15 amino acids in the CDR3, from cysteine to phenylalanine inclusive. The DNA shown is the 45-base CDR3, in frame from base 1. CDR1 MNHEY and CDR2 SVGAGI are derived from the germline V gene.